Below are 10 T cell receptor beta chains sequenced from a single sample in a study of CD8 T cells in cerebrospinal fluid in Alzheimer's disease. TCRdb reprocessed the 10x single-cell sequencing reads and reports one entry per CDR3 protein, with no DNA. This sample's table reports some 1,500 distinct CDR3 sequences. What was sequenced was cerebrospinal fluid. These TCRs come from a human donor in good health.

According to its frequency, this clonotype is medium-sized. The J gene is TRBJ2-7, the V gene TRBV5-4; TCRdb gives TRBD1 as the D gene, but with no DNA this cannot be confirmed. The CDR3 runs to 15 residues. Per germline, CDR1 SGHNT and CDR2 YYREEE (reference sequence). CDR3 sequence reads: CASTLPGGLSYEQYF.

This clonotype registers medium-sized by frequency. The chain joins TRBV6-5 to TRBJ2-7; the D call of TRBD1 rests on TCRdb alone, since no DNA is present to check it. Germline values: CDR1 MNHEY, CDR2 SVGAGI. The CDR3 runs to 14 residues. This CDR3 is CASSYSGQGNQQYF.

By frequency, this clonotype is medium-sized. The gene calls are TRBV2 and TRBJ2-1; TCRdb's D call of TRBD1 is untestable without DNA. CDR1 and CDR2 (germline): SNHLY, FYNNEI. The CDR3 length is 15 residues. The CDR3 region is CASSDLAGGYNEQFF.

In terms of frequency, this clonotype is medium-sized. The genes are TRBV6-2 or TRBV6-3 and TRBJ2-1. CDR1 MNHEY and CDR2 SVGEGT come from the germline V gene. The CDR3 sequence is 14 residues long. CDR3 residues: CASTQSGTINEQFF.

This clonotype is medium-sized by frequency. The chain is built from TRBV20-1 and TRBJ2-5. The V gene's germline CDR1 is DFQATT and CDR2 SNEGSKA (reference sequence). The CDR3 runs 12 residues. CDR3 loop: CSARVAAETQYF.

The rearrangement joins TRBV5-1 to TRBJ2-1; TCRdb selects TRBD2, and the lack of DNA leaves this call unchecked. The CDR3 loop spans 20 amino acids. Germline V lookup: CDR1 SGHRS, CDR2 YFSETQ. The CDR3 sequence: CASSRLPGLAGKSSYNEQFF.

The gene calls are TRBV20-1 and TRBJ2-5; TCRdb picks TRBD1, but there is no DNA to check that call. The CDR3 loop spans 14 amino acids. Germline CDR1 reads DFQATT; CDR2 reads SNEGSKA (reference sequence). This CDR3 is CSARDSQGAETQYF.

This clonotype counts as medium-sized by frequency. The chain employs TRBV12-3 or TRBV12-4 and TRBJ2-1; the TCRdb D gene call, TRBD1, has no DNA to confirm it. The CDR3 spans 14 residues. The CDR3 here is CASSLVGGNGEQFF.

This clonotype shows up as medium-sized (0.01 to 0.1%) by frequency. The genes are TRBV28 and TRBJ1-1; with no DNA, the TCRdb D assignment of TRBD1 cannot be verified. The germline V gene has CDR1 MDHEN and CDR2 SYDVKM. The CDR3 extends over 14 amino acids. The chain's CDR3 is CASSWTGSSTEAFF.

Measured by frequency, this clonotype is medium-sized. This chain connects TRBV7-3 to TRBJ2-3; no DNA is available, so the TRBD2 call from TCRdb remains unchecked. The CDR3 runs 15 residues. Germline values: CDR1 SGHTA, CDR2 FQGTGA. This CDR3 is CASSLGSGIKDTQYF.